One and the same sample provided the 25 T cell receptor beta chains below, sequenced in a study of human T cells and chemical hapten exposure. Time point noted: pre-sensitization, week 0. This sample's treatment: therapeutic diphenylcyclopropenone sensitization with weekly scalp DPC. TCRdb called the RACE reads again in MiXCR, with one record for every CDR3 protein. This table has some 70,000 distinct CDR3 sequences, roughly 11% appearing once. The sequencing here drew on whole blood, taken in connection with sensitization to the hapten diphenylcyclopropenone (DPC). The receptors were sampled from a woman aged 45-59 years with alopecia areata. Some clones in this sample may be carry-over from other donors' samples.

This clonotype was counted many times. V is TRBV20-1 and J is TRBJ2-7; possible D gene TRBD1, 5 bases. Per the germline V gene, CDR1 is DFQATT and CDR2 is SNEGSKA (reference sequence). The CDR3 runs 12 residues. V lost 6 bases and J 7 bases, leaving 16 bases between the germline ends. Here the CDR3 DNA reads TGCAGTGCCCCGGACATCCTCAGGGAGCAGTACTTC. Its translation is CSAPDILREQYF.

This clonotype was counted many times. The chain combines TRBV11-2 with TRBJ2-3, with 7 bases matching TRBD1. V lost 5 bases, J lost 3 bases, and 11 bases stayed unmatched. Per germline, CDR1 SGHAT and CDR2 FQNNGV. CDR3 length: 16 amino acids. The CDR3 DNA is TGTGCCAGCAGCCTCAAGATGGCAGGGGGTACAGATACGCAGTATTTT. Amino acid sequence: CASSLKMAGGTDTQYF.

In this sample, this clonotype turned up many times. The J gene is TRBJ1-1, the V gene TRBV29-1; D gene unclear. The V end was cut by 8 bases, the J end by 0 bases, with 4 bases between. The CDR3 contains 10 residues. CDR1 is SQVTM, CDR2 ANQGSEA, per germline. The CDR3 sequence: CSPLNTEAFF. Here the CDR3 DNA reads TGCAGCCCCCTGAACACTGAAGCTTTCTTT.

This clonotype was seen more than once but under ten times. The chain joins TRBV7-3 to TRBJ2-7; TRBD1 matches at 7 bases. Germline CDR1 reads SGHTA; CDR2 reads FQGTGA. The CDR3 runs to 15 residues. Trimming at V came to 5 bases and at J to 2 bases, leaving 9 bases not matched to a gene. The CDR3 sequence: CASSANPTGAYEQYF. As DNA, the CDR3 is TGTGCCAGCAGCGCTAACCCTACAGGGGCCTACGAGCAGTACTTC.

V gene TRBV14 combines with J gene TRBJ1-2; 8 bases line up with TRBD1. Trimming cost V 3 bases and J 7 bases; bases outside gene matches: 10. In germline, CDR1 is SGHDN, CDR2 FVKESK. This CDR3 is 15 amino acids long. This CDR3 reads CASSQQGAGGSGYTF. The CDR3 coding sequence is TGTGCCAGCAGCCAGCAGGGGGCTGGGGGAAGTGGCTACACCTTC.

This clonotype has just a few counts. The CDR3 loop is CASSPHTGTEAFF. The CDR3 DNA reads as TGTGCCAGCAGCCCCCATACGGGGACTGAAGCTTTCTTT. The gene calls are TRBV9 and TRBJ1-1; D remains ambiguous. The CDR3 covers 13 residues. Germline CDR1 and CDR2: SGDLS and YYNGEE. Trimming left V 4 bases short and J 5 bases short, with 12 bases between.

Turning to this clonotype: With a much larger clone just one base away, this may be a read error. The J gene is TRBJ1-3, the V gene TRBV7-2; a weak D match, TRBD1 (5 bases). This CDR3 contains 15 residues. Germline lookup yields CDR1 SGHTA and CDR2 FQGNSA. V lost 4 bases and J lost 4, with 14 bases in between. The CDR3 DNA follows: TGTGCCAGCAGCTCCCCAGGGAAGGTGGGAAACACCATATATTTT. Its protein is CASSSPGKVGNTIYF.

At least ten counts were recorded for this clonotype. V gene TRBV27 combines with J gene TRBJ2-7; 9 positions match TRBD1. Germline V CDR1 and CDR2: MNHEY, SMNVEV (reference sequence). The V segment lost 6 bases and the J segment 4 bases; nucleotides outside the gene matches: 10. The CDR3 has 15 residues. As DNA, the CDR3 is TGTGCCAGCAGATTGAAGGACAGGGGATTGTACGAGCAGTACTTC. It specifies CASRLKDRGLYEQYF.

The rearrangement joins TRBV6-6 to TRBJ1-1, with D unresolved. The CDR3 has 13 residues. Germline CDR1 is MNHNY and CDR2 is SVGAGI (reference sequence). V was pared by 0 bases and J by 4 bases, with 6 bases between. The CDR3 here is CASSYSVGTEAFF. In DNA form, the CDR3 reads TGTGCCAGCAGTTACTCAGTCGGCACTGAAGCTTTCTTT.

This chain joins TRBV29-1 and TRBJ1-1; D not resolved. This CDR3 contains 13 residues. Germline assignment: CDR1 SQVTM and CDR2 ANQGSEA. Trimming pared 4 bases from V and 7 bases from J, leaving 16 bases between. The CDR3 reads CSVAWEAVGEAFF. In DNA, the CDR3 is TGCAGCGTTGCGTGGGAGGCGGTGGGTGAAGCTTTCTTT. Using reference TRBV29-1 and TRBJ1-1 for the parts outside the CDR3, the full variable domain is SAVISQKPSRDICQRGTSLTIQCQVDSQVTMMFWYRQQPGQSLTLIATANQGSEATYESGFVIDKFPISRPNLTFSTLTVSNMSPEDSSIYLCSVAWEAVGEAFFGQGTRLTVV.

This clonotype was seen at least ten times. J is TRBJ2-2 and V is TRBV7-3; 7 bases fit TRBD2. This CDR3 contains 16 residues. The trim removed 3 bases at V and 3 bases at J, leaving 7 bases unmatched. Per germline, CDR1 SGHTA and CDR2 FQGTGA. CDR3 loop: CASSFASGPYTGELFF. CDR3 nucleotide sequence: TGTGCCAGCAGCTTCGCTAGCGGTCCTTACACCGGGGAGCTGTTTTTT.

V and J are TRBV25-1 and TRBJ1-2, with 9 bases that match TRBD1. With 2 bases clipped from V and 5 bases from J, the junction kept 3 bases outside the gene matches. Germline V gives CDR1 MGHDK, CDR2 SYGVNS. The CDR3 runs 14 residues. The CDR3 reads CASSETGQGYGYTF. In DNA form, the CDR3 reads TGTGCCAGCAGTGAAACGGGACAGGGTTATGGCTACACCTTC.

The table lists this clonotype with many counts. V gene TRBV18 combines with J gene TRBJ1-2; D is perhaps TRBD1 (5 bases). This CDR3 is 14 amino acids long. Germline loops: CDR1 KGHSH, CDR2 LQKENI. The V end lost 6 bases, the J end lost 7 bases, and 18 bases lay between the germline ends. The CDR3 here is CASSTAGPPGGYTF. Written as DNA, the CDR3 is TGTGCCAGCTCTACCGCGGGGCCCCCCGGTGGCTACACCTTC.

J is TRBJ2-1 and V is TRBV5-6; TRBD1 might be the D (6 bases). V was trimmed by 3 bases and J by 7 bases, leaving 11 bases between them. From germline, CDR1 is SGHDT and CDR2 YYEEEE. The CDR3 sequence is 13 residues long. DNA of the CDR3: TGTGCCAGCAGCTCGGGAACAGGGAATGAGCAGTTCTTC. This gives the protein CASSSGTGNEQFF.

This clonotype was observed a handful of times. The rearrangement uses TRBV6-2 or TRBV6-3 and TRBJ2-6; 7 bases line up with TRBD1. The CDR3 has 19 amino acids. Germline lookup yields CDR1 MNHEY and CDR2 SVGEGT. V trimming: 3 bases; J trimming: 0 bases; junction bases outside the gene matches: 11. The CDR3 sequence is CASSYPPGQPISGANVLTF. Here the CDR3 DNA reads TGTGCCAGCAGTTATCCACCGGGACAGCCGATCTCTGGGGCCAACGTCCTGACTTTC.

The chain joins TRBV30 to TRBJ1-1, with unresolved D. This CDR3 spans 11 amino acids. Trimming shortened V by 4 bases and J by 7 bases, and 10 bases separated the two germline ends. Germline-derived CDR1 and CDR2 are GTSNPN and SVGIG (reference sequence). CDR3 coding DNA: TGTGCCTGGAATTTAGCAGGTGAAGCTTTCTTT. Translation gives CAWNLAGEAFF.

This chain links TRBV10-3 with TRBJ1-5, with D possibly being TRBD1 (5 bases). Deletions cut 0 bases from V and 1 base from J, with 10 bases between. CDR1 and CDR2 (germline): ENHRY, SYGVKD. The CDR3 spans 16 residues. The chain's CDR3 is CAISESGGVSNQPQHF. The CDR3 region has the DNA TGTGCCATCAGTGAGTCTGGAGGGGTGAGCAATCAGCCCCAGCATTTT.

This chain joins TRBV28 and TRBJ2-1; D might be TRBD2 (5 bases). The V gene lost 8 bases and the J gene lost 3 bases, with 11 bases spanning the gap. Germline loops: CDR1 MDHEN, CDR2 SYDVKM. This CDR3 spans 13 amino acids. The CDR3, as DNA: TGTGCCAGCTCCGGGATTGTCTACAATGAGCAGTTCTTC. The encoded protein is CASSGIVYNEQFF.

About this clonotype: Sequence at one end of the junction differs from germline and may be a read error. V and J are TRBV4-2 and TRBJ2-7, with no clear D. This CDR3 has 13 amino acids. The germline CDR1 and CDR2 sequences are LGHNA and YNFKEQ. CDR3 sequence reads: CASSQDRRLFLNF. The CDR3 coding sequence is TGTGCCAGCAGCCAAGATCGGCGGTTATTCCTGAACTTC.

This clonotype came up many times. The chain carries TRBV12-3 or TRBV12-4 and TRBJ2-7; D unresolved. Trimming left V 5 bases short and J 3 bases short, with 14 bases between. This CDR3 region has 14 residues. The chain's CDR3 is CASSPTGRIYEQYF. The CDR3 coding sequence is TGTGCCAGCAGTCCGACGGGCCGGATCTACGAGCAGTACTTC.

This clonotype was picked up a small number of times. This chain connects TRBV3-1 to TRBJ2-2; D not resolved. The germline gives CDR1 LGHDT, CDR2 YNNKEL (reference sequence). V gave up 0 bases and J gave up 5 bases, with 13 bases separating them. The CDR3 has 16 residues. CDR3 in DNA: TGTGCCAGCAGCCAAGAACTATCCTCCGGGACCGGGGAGCTGTTTTTT. This translates into CASSQELSSGTGELFF.

Ten or more counts support this clonotype. The V gene is TRBV27, the J gene TRBJ2-7; D may be TRBD2 (5 bases). V shed 6 bases and J shed 5 bases, with 26 bases lying between them. The CDR3 consists of 17 residues. Per germline, CDR1 MNHEY and CDR2 SMNVEV (reference sequence). This CDR3 is CASSHGSNYGLYNEQYF. DNA of the CDR3: TGTGCCAGCAGCCATGGGAGTAATTATGGACTGTATAACGAGCAGTACTTC.

This clonotype has a handful of counts. J is TRBJ1-1 and V is TRBV7-6, with 7 bases identical to TRBD1. J lost 6 bases, V lost 1 base, and 5 bases had no gene match. CDR3 length: 14 amino acids. Germline loops: CDR1 SGHVS, CDR2 FNYEAQ. CDR3 in amino acids: CASSLGDSLAEAFF. For the CDR3, the DNA is TGTGCCAGCAGCTTAGGGGACAGTTTAGCTGAAGCTTTCTTT.

In this sample, this clonotype turned up a few times. CDR3 nucleotides: TGTGCCAGCAGCCAAGAAATGGGGAAAGAGCAGTTCTTC. Translation: CASSQEMGKEQFF. The chain is built from TRBV3-1 and TRBJ2-1, with D unclear. Germline values: CDR1 LGHDT, CDR2 YNNKEL (reference sequence). The CDR3 loop spans 13 amino acids. The V end was cut by 0 bases, the J end by 10 bases, with 10 bases between.

This clonotype came up a few times. The CDR3 region has the DNA TGTGCCAGCAGTCCACAGGGCTTGGAAGGCTACACCTTC. Its translation is CASSPQGLEGYTF. This rearrangement joins TRBV12-3 or TRBV12-4 to TRBJ1-2; D possibly corresponds to TRBD1 (6 bases). V lost 5 bases, J lost 8 bases, and 15 bases lay in between. This CDR3 spans 13 amino acids.